The entry that follows covers one TCR beta chain sequence. Its specificity is unknown. This specimen belongs to a study of cytomegalovirus exposure and HLA in healthy donors. With 60 Vbeta and 13 Jbeta primers, the PCR was carried out. Libraries were prepared by immunoSEQ multiplex PCR; TCRdb keeps only in-frame clonotypes and omits some of them. Among just over 150,000 clones listed, over 75% were seen once. V gave up 5 bases and J gave up 1 base; unmatched junction bases: 5. The CDR3 spans 16 residues. Germline V gene lookup returns CDR1 SGHVS and CDR2 FQNEAQ. Study results and caveats: In vitro experiments confirmed that a few CMV-associated chains were specific for CMV antigens. The availability of immune exposure information extended only to CMV serostatus. A later analysis linked a missense variant in DCLRE1C to the trimming of TCR beta V and J genes.

The clonotype comes from a woman between 25 and 40 years old in good health and CMV-seronegative. The rearrangement joins TRBV7-8 to TRBJ1-4; 9 nucleotides align to TRBD1. The specimen sequenced was PBMCs. Here the CDR3 reads CASSQGQGGTNEKLFF. CDR3 nucleotide sequence: TGTGCCAGCAGCCAGGGACAGGGCGGAACTAATGAAAAACTGTTTTTT.